These 21 T cell receptor beta chains came from one sample sequenced in a study of control samples from healthy donors and cancer patients. Sequencing used immunoSEQ multiplex PCR; TCRdb keeps in-frame clones, though not all of them. The profile shows 130,000 or so clones, about 90% of them singletons. The sample comprised blood. The receptor set was obtained from a man aged 18 to 29 in good health.

The genes are TRBV6-1 and TRBJ1-5, with unresolved D. Germline lookup yields CDR1 MNHNS and CDR2 SASEGT. The CDR3 is 15 amino acids. V gave up 2 bases and J gave up 0 bases, with 8 bases separating them. CDR3 DNA sequence: TGTGCCAGCAGTGAAATGGGCAGTAGCAATCAGCCCCAGCATTTT. Its protein product is CASSEMGSSNQPQHF.

The CDR3 reads CASTLSRVYGYTF. The CDR3 bases are TGTGCCAGCACCCTGTCTAGGGTCTATGGCTACACCTTC. The V gene is TRBV5-4, the J gene TRBJ1-2; the D is unclear. Germline V lookup: CDR1 SGHNT, CDR2 YYREEE (reference sequence). The CDR3 is 13 amino acids. V was shortened by 6 bases and J by 4 bases, with 13 bases between the two germline ends.

V and J are TRBV5-5 and TRBJ1-5; no firm D call. The V and J ends lost 4 bases and 3 bases respectively, with 11 bases between them. The CDR3 consists of 14 residues. Germline V CDR1 and CDR2: SGHKS, YYEKEE (reference sequence). DNA of the CDR3: TGTGCCAGCAGCGACGACGGATACAATCAGCCCCAGCATTTT. Its translation: CASSDDGYNQPQHF.

Details on this clone: Other DNA sequences in the sample encode the same CDR3. This chain connects TRBV7-2 to TRBJ2-3, with 9 positions matching TRBD2. CDR3 length: 15 amino acids. V dropped 1 base and J dropped 2; count of bases not matched to a gene: 1. CDR1 and CDR2 from the germline V gene are SGHTA and FQGNSA. The CDR3 reads CASSLGGGATDTQYF. In DNA, the CDR3 is TGTGCCAGCAGCTTAGGCGGGGGGGCCACAGATACGCAGTATTTT.

This sequence joins TRBV7-2 and TRBJ1-5; 7 bases are shared with TRBD1. This CDR3 comprises 17 residues. The germline gives CDR1 SGHTA, CDR2 FQGNSA. Trimming removed 5 bases from V and 1 base from J; junction bases left unmatched: 11. CDR3 bases: TGTGCCAGCAGCCGGGATGCAGGGGGGCAAAGCAATCAGCCCCAGCATTTT. Protein sequence: CASSRDAGGQSNQPQHF.

The chain uses TRBV5-6 and TRBJ1-1, with D unresolved. Trimming removed 4 bases at V and 3 bases at J, with 13 bases between. Germline V gene sequence: CDR1 SGHDT, CDR2 YYEEEE. This CDR3 spans 14 amino acids. DNA for the CDR3: TGTGCCAGCAGCCAACGAGCGGTATACACTGAAGCTTTCTTT. Its protein is CASSQRAVYTEAFF.

V usage is TRBV30 and J usage is TRBJ2-1; tentative D call: TRBD2 (6 bases). This CDR3 spans 13 amino acids. With 5 bases removed from V and 8 bases from J, the gap between germline ends came to 16 bases. CDR1 GTSNPN and CDR2 SVGIG come from the germline V gene (reference sequence). Here the CDR3 reads CAWGPTSPYEQFF. In DNA, the CDR3 is TGTGCCTGGGGACCGACTAGTCCCTATGAGCAGTTCTTC. The entire variable domain, with the rest obtained from reference TRBV30 and TRBJ2-1, is as follows: SQTIHQWPATLVQPVGSPLSLECTVEGTSNPNLYWYRQAAGRGLQLLFYSVGIGQISSEVPQNLSASRPQDRQFILSSKKLLLSDSGFYLCAWGPTSPYEQFFGPGTRLTVL.

This chain connects TRBV2 to TRBJ1-2; D remains unclear. This CDR3 has 17 amino acids. The ends were cut back, 3 bases at V and 0 bases at J, with 17 bases in the middle. Germline V gene lookup returns CDR1 SNHLY and CDR2 FYNNEI. The CDR3 loop is CASSDSGFGAPNYGYTF. The CDR3 nucleotides read TGTGCCAGCAGTGATTCGGGGTTCGGAGCCCCTAACTATGGCTACACCTTC.

This chain joins TRBV19 and TRBJ1-2; TRBD1 aligns across 7 bases. CDR3 length: 13 residues. The V gene's germline CDR1 is LNHDA and CDR2 SQIVND (reference sequence). V shed 9 bases and J 4 bases; nucleotides not matched to a gene: 8. This chain's CDR3 is CARKTGVSYGYTF. DNA of the CDR3: TGTGCCAGGAAAACAGGGGTGAGCTATGGCTACACCTTC.

The V gene is TRBV7-9, the J gene TRBJ1-4; 8 bases agree with TRBD1. V was pared by 5 bases and J by 6 bases, with 8 bases of the junction left unmatched. Germline CDR1 SEHNR, CDR2 FQNEAQ (reference sequence). CDR3 length: 15 residues. CDR3 DNA sequence: TGTGCCAGCAGCCCCCGACAGGGGATCTATGAAAAACTGTTTTTT. Protein product: CASSPRQGIYEKLFF.

The chain uses TRBV7-2 and TRBJ2-7; 10 nucleotides agree with TRBD1. In germline, CDR1 is SGHTA, CDR2 FQGNSA. The ends lost 3 bases at V and 3 bases at J; junction bases unmatched: 2. There are 14 residues in the CDR3. The CDR3 here is CASSLGTGVYEQYF. The CDR3 coding sequence is TGTGCCAGCAGCTTGGGGACAGGGGTCTACGAGCAGTACTTC.

The CDR3 region has the DNA TGTGCCATCAGTGATGGGGGGGTCCCCATCCAAGAGACCCAGTACTTC. Amino acid sequence: CAISDGGVPIQETQYF. This chain connects TRBV10-3 to TRBJ2-5; 7 bases line up with TRBD2. In germline, CDR1 is ENHRY, CDR2 SYGVKD. V shed 3 bases, J shed 1 base, and the junction held 8 bases outside the gene matches. The CDR3 contains 16 residues.

The chain recombines TRBV24-1 with TRBJ1-2; possibly TRBD1 for D (6 bases). The CDR3 sequence is 16 residues long. Per germline, CDR1 KGHDR and CDR2 SFDVKD. The germline V and J ends were trimmed by 8 bases and 4 bases, with 22 bases remaining between them. The CDR3 loop is CATTSSSGAVPYGYTF. CDR3 in DNA: TGTGCCACCACTTCTAGCTCGGGGGCCGTCCCCTATGGCTACACCTTC.

The rearrangement joins TRBV10-3 to TRBJ1-4; maybe TRBD1 (5 bases). Germline CDR1 reads ENHRY; CDR2 reads SYGVKD. This CDR3 has 15 residues. V shed 3 bases and J shed 1 base, with 9 bases lying between them. The CDR3 protein is CAISDPGITNEKLFF. In DNA form, the CDR3 reads TGTGCCATCAGTGATCCAGGGATAACTAATGAAAAACTGTTTTTT.

The rearrangement uses TRBV6-2 or TRBV6-3 and TRBJ2-7, with D perhaps TRBD2 (6 bases). The CDR3 has 13 amino acids. V was shortened by 2 bases and J by 4 bases, with 9 bases between the two germline ends. CDR1 is MNHEY and CDR2 is SVGEGT in the germline V gene. The CDR3 loop is CASSYGLQYEQYF. The CDR3 nucleotides read TGTGCCAGCAGTTACGGACTACAATACGAGCAGTACTTC.

The rearrangement uses TRBV20-1 and TRBJ2-1; no firm D call. Germline loops: CDR1 DFQATT, CDR2 SNEGSKA (reference sequence). Trimming left V 6 bases short and J 5 bases short, with 5 bases between. The CDR3 has 10 residues. CDR3 nucleotide sequence: TGCAGTGCCAACCACAATGAGCAGTTCTTC. Amino acid sequence: CSANHNEQFF.

The count of this clone is one. The chain is built from TRBV12-3 or TRBV12-4 and TRBJ2-2; D uncertain. The CDR3 length is 13 residues. V was cut by 6 bases and J by 2 bases, with 7 bases left in between. The CDR3 here is CASRAANTGELFF. Written as DNA, the CDR3 is TGTGCCAGCAGGGCGGCCAACACCGGGGAGCTGTTTTTT.

In this sample, this clone turned up a few times. This same CDR3 is encoded by further DNA sequences in the sample. V and J are TRBV10-1 and TRBJ1-1; no definite D call. This CDR3 comprises 16 residues. Trimming took 0 bases from V and 1 from J, leaving 12 bases between them. Germline-derived CDR1 and CDR2 are WNHNN and SYGVQD (reference sequence). CDR3 DNA: TGCGCCAGCAGTGAGTCCACTTTCTCTCGGAACACTGAAGCTTTCTTT. It encodes CASSESTFSRNTEAFF.

The rearrangement uses TRBV6-1 and TRBJ1-2; 7 bases match TRBD1. Germline CDR1 is MNHNS and CDR2 is SASEGT. CDR3 length: 14 amino acids. Germline trimming cut 2 bases from V and 4 bases from J; bases unmatched to any gene: 4. The CDR3 spells CASSEQTGFYGYTF. The CDR3 DNA follows: TGTGCCAGCAGTGAACAGACAGGGTTCTATGGCTACACCTTC.

The chain recombines TRBV7-3 with TRBJ2-3; tentatively, D is TRBD1 or TRBD2 (5 bases each). In germline, CDR1 is SGHTA, CDR2 FQGTGA. CDR3 size: 14 residues. Trimming stripped 4 bases from V and 3 bases from J, with 11 bases between. The CDR3, as DNA: TGTGCCAGCAGCTGGGACCTCGGGACAGATACGCAGTATTTT. Its translation is CASSWDLGTDTQYF.

The V call is TRBV6-2 or TRBV6-3, the J call TRBJ1-6; no clear D. Trimming left V 4 bases short and J 7 bases short, with 8 bases between. The CDR3 totals 13 residues. Germline values: CDR1 MNHEY, CDR2 SVGEGT. CDR3 amino acids: CASSSSQNSPLHF. The CDR3 DNA follows: TGTGCCAGCAGTTCCAGCCAAAATTCACCCCTCCACTTT.